Listed below are T cell receptor beta chains from one sample, sequenced in a study of shared clonotypes between healthy human individuals. Only in-frame clones appear in the TCRdb table, and some are missing; sequencing was by immunoSEQ multiplex PCR. The sample includes around 700,000 clones, 60% to 75% of them seen just once. Material: memory CD4+ T cells sorted from blood. These receptors all stem from a woman aged 25 to 45 in good health. Both conserved end residues are part of each CDR3. D genes are given only for firm matches. Only some rows state a clone size, as once, few, many or a class for expanded clones.

j_call cdr3_length clone_size d_call v_call cdr3_nt cdr3_aa
TRBJ2-3 15 many TRBD1 TRBV19 TGTGCCAGTGGCCGGTTGGGACAGGGAACAGATACGCAGTATTTT CASGRLGQGTDTQYF
TRBJ1-2 11 . . TRBV29-1 TGCAGCGTGACGGCGGGGGCGGGCTACACCTTC CSVTAGAGYTF
TRBJ2-5 12 . . TRBV18 TGTGCCAGCTCACGAACTCAAGAGACCCAGTACTTC CASSRTQETQYF
TRBJ2-1 11 . . TRBV4-2 TGTGCCAGCAGCCAAGATGAAGGGCAGTTCTTC CASSQDEGQFF
TRBJ2-1 14 . . TRBV25-1 TGTGCCAGCAGTGAATCAGGGGGGACGGGGGAGCAGTTCTTC CASSESGGTGEQFF
TRBJ2-6 14 few . TRBV28 TGTGCCAGCAGTGAATCCCAGGGGGCCAACGTCCTGACTTTC CASSESQGANVLTF
TRBJ1-4 14 . . TRBV5-1 TGCGCCAGCAGCTTGAGCCTGTACAATGAAAAACTGTTTTTT CASSLSLYNEKLFF
TRBJ1-4 13 few . TRBV7-3 TGTGCCAGCAGTCGGGCCGCTAATGAAAAACTGTTTTTT CASSRAANEKLFF
TRBJ2-7 15 few TRBD2 TRBV27 TGTGCCAGCAGTACCCCGGGAGCGGGAGGCCTCGAGCAGTACTTC CASSTPGAGGLEQYF
TRBJ2-1 15 once TRBD2 TRBV6-1 TGTGCCAGCAGACTAGCGGGAGGGCCGTACAATGAGCAGTTCTTC CASRLAGGPYNEQFF
TRBJ2-1 13 . TRBD1 TRBV6-5 TGTGCCAGCAGTCGGGACAGGGGGCATGAGCAGTTCTTC CASSRDRGHEQFF
TRBJ2-5 13 . TRBD2 TRBV6-1 TGTGCCAGCGGGACTAGCGGTGAAGAGACCCAGTACTTC CASGTSGEETQYF
TRBJ1-5 14 once TRBD1 TRBV15 TGTGCCACCAGCAGGGGACAGGGGGATCAGCCCCAGCATTTT CATSRGQGDQPQHF
TRBJ2-5 18 . TRBD2 TRBV11-2 TGTGCCAGCAGCTCCCCTGCCGGGACTAGGGTGAGGCAAGAGACCCAGTACTTC CASSSPAGTRVRQETQYF
TRBJ2-7 15 . TRBD1 TRBV28 TGTGCCAGCAGTTTAGGGGGACAGGGGTCCCACGAGCAGTACTTC CASSLGGQGSHEQYF
TRBJ2-7 15 . . TRBV11-3 TGTGCCAGCAGCTTAGGGTACAGTCCAGGTAACGAGCAGTACTTC CASSLGYSPGNEQYF
TRBJ2-1 12 . . TRBV6-6 TGTGCCAGCAGATCTAGTCGCCATGAGCAGTTCTTC CASRSSRHEQFF
TRBJ1-2 16 . TRBD1 TRBV4-2 TGTGCCAGCAGCCCCCGACAGGGGGCGCTTGACTATGGCTACACCTTC CASSPRQGALDYGYTF
TRBJ2-1 18 . TRBD2 TRBV19 TGTGCCAGTAGTATCACCGGGGGACTAGCGGGAGGGAGGAATGAGCAGTTCTTC CASSITGGLAGGRNEQFF
TRBJ2-2 15 . TRBD1 TRBV7-9 TGTGCCAGCAGCTTAATGACAGGGGGTACCGGGGAGCTGTTTTTT CASSLMTGGTGELFF
TRBJ2-1 15 . TRBD2 TRBV5-1 TGCGCCAGCAGCTTGGGGACTAGCGGGAGCATAGGCCCGTTCTTC CASSLGTSGSIGPFF
TRBJ2-2 14 . . TRBV14 TGTGCCAGCAGTCTCGGGGTTAACACCGGGGAGCTGTTTTTT CASSLGVNTGELFF
TRBJ1-2 16 few . TRBV11-2 TGTGCCAGCAGCTTAGATTCACAGGAACCTAACTATGGCTACACCTTC CASSLDSQEPNYGYTF
TRBJ1-1 15 . . TRBV19 TGTGCCAGTAGTGTGACAGGTTGGGGGAACACTGAAGCTTTCTTT CASSVTGWGNTEAFF
TRBJ1-2 11 . . TRBV30 TGTGCCTGGTCCTGGAGTGGTGGCTACACCTTC CAWSWSGGYTF
TRBJ1-1 15 . . TRBV6-5 TGTGCCAGCAGTTACTCGAGTGGGCCCGGCACTGAAGCTTTCTTT CASSYSSGPGTEAFF
TRBJ1-2 14 . TRBD1 TRBV13 TGTGCCAGCAGCCCAGGGGACAGGGCCCTGCGGGACACCTTC CASSPGDRALRDTF
TRBJ1-4 14 once . TRBV7-9 TGTGCCAGCAGCTTGGGGGCCAATAGCCGAAAACTGTTTTTT CASSLGANSRKLFF
TRBJ1-4 14 . . TRBV18 TGTGCCAGCTCCCCGGGGTGGCAGTCTGAAAAACTGTTTTTT CASSPGWQSEKLFF
TRBJ2-1 18 . TRBD2 TRBV29-1 TGCAGCGGCCTGGGGGGACTAGCGGGAGGAAGCTCCTACAATGAGCAGTTCTTC CSGLGGLAGGSSYNEQFF
TRBJ1-1 14 . TRBD1 TRBV7-9 TGTGCCAGCAGGGGGACAGGGGGCGGGACTGAAGCTTTCTTT CASRGTGGGTEAFF
TRBJ2-3 16 few TRBD1 TRBV25-1 TGTGCCAGCAGTGAATTTCAGGGACAGGGGACAGATACGCAGTATTTT CASSEFQGQGTDTQYF
TRBJ1-1 14 . . TRBV4-2 TGTGCCAGCAGCCAGACAGTTCTTGCCACTGAAGCTTTCTTT CASSQTVLATEAFF
TRBJ2-7 14 . TRBD2 TRBV29-1 TGCAGCGTTGTCAGAGCGGGAGGTACCCACGAGCAGTACTTC CSVVRAGGTHEQYF
TRBJ1-2 11 . . TRBV6-5 TGTGCCAGCAGTCCAGGGACCGGCTACACCTTC CASSPGTGYTF
TRBJ1-1 14 few TRBD1 TRBV5-1 TGCGCCAGCAGCTTGACATCCGGGACAGTTGAAGCTTTCTTT CASSLTSGTVEAFF
TRBJ2-5 15 . TRBD1 TRBV5-1 TGCGCCAGCAGCTTGGTACAGGGGGCTATAGAGACCCAGTACTTC CASSLVQGAIETQYF